These 31 T cell receptor beta chains originate from one sample sequenced in a study of CD8 T cells in Susac syndrome. It was with random hexamers that 0.5 to 1 ug RNA was reverse transcribed. From the immunoSEQ multiplex PCR reads, TCRdb called clonotypes with MiXCR, one entry per CDR3 protein. The data contain about 240,000 distinct CDR3 sequences, about 96% of them singletons. Sample: CD4+ T cells from PBMCs. These receptors were taken from a human donor with Susac syndrome.

The chain combines TRBV24-1 with TRBJ2-1; D is undetermined. V gave up 0 bases and J gave up 5 bases, with 7 bases separating them. This CDR3 is built from 14 residues. In germline, CDR1 is KGHDR, CDR2 SFDVKD. In nucleotides, the CDR3 is TGTGCCACCAGTGATTTGAGGCAGGACAATGAGCAGTTCTTC. Amino acid sequence: CATSDLRQDNEQFF.

The gene calls are TRBV14 and TRBJ2-7; 11 bases fit TRBD2. J lost 5 bases, V lost 3 bases, and 9 bases had no gene match. The germline CDR1 and CDR2 sequences are SGHDN and FVKESK. This CDR3 region has 16 residues. In DNA form, the CDR3 reads TGTGCCAGCAGCCACTGGGAGGGACTAGCGGCGCACGAGCAGTACTTC. Translated: CASSHWEGLAAHEQYF.

V is TRBV20-1 and J is TRBJ2-1; the match to TRBD2 covers 11 bases. The CDR3 is made up of 14 amino acids. Germline V CDR1 and CDR2: DFQATT, SNEGSKA (reference sequence). J gave up 5 bases and V 2 bases, and 2 bases lay outside the gene matches. CDR3 sequence: CSARSGLADNEQFF. The CDR3 DNA reads as TGCAGTGCTAGATCGGGACTAGCGGACAATGAGCAGTTCTTC.

V usage is TRBV28 and J usage is TRBJ2-7, with TRBD2 matching 8 bases. CDR1 is MDHEN, CDR2 SYDVKM, per germline. V trimming: 7 bases; J trimming: 1 base; junction bases outside the gene matches: 9. The CDR3 sequence is 15 residues long. CDR3 region: CASTSTGGPSYEQYF. The CDR3 DNA follows: TGTGCCAGCACCTCAACGGGGGGGCCGTCCTACGAGCAGTACTTC.

The rearrangement links TRBV15 to TRBJ2-5; weak D call: TRBD1 (6 bases). The CDR3 length is 14 residues. Germline V CDR1 and CDR2: LNHNV, YYDKDF (reference sequence). V gave up 3 bases and J gave up 0 bases, with 8 bases separating them. As DNA, the CDR3 is TGTGCCACCAGCAGCGGGACAAACCAAGAGACCCAGTACTTC. It is translated as CATSSGTNQETQYF.

This chain joins TRBV7-9 and TRBJ2-3, with 12 nucleotides matching TRBD1. V shed 6 bases, J shed 4 bases, and the junction held 8 bases outside the gene matches. This CDR3 comprises 16 residues. CDR1 and CDR2 (germline): SEHNR, FQNEAQ (reference sequence). The CDR3 nucleotides read TGTGCCAGCAGGCACTCCGGGACAGGGGGCGCAGATACGCAGTATTTT. This codes for CASRHSGTGGADTQYF.

The chain combines TRBV5-1 with TRBJ2-3; D is unclear. The CDR3 length is 14 residues. The V end lost 4 bases, the J end lost 2 bases, and 11 bases lay between the germline ends. The germline V gene has CDR1 SGHRS and CDR2 YFSETQ. DNA for the CDR3: TGCGCCAGCAGCCCAGGATCCCCCACAGATACGCAGTATTTT. Encoded protein: CASSPGSPTDTQYF.

The chain joins TRBV29-1 to TRBJ2-6, with D unclear. The CDR3 length is 14 residues. Germline assignment: CDR1 SQVTM and CDR2 ANQGSEA. V was cut by 3 bases and J by 3 bases, with 9 bases left in between. DNA for the CDR3: TGCAGCGTTGATAGTGGCGTTGGGGCCAACGTCCTGACTTTC. Encoded protein: CSVDSGVGANVLTF.

The rearrangement uses TRBV20-1 and TRBJ2-7; TRBD1 matches 9 bases. The J segment lost 5 bases and the V segment lost 6 bases, leaving 5 bases of the junction unmatched. The CDR3 sequence is 12 residues long. In germline, CDR1 is DFQATT, CDR2 SNEGSKA (reference sequence). CDR3 sequence: CSAFGQGNEQYF. CDR3 coding DNA: TGCAGTGCCTTCGGACAGGGGAACGAGCAGTACTTC.

The V gene is TRBV20-1, the J gene TRBJ2-1, with TRBD1 as a possible D gene (5 bases). The V gene lost 0 bases and the J gene lost 11 bases, with 14 bases spanning the gap. This CDR3 contains 13 residues. Germline CDR1 and CDR2: DFQATT and SNEGSKA (reference sequence). This CDR3 reads CSARDIRGGQQFF. The CDR3 region has the DNA TGCAGTGCTAGAGATATAAGGGGCGGACAGCAGTTCTTC.

V gene TRBV12-3 or TRBV12-4 combines with J gene TRBJ1-2; D is uncertain. The CDR3 contains 12 residues. The V and J ends lost 10 bases and 2 bases respectively, with 11 bases between them. The CDR3 loop reads CATSTGNYGYTF. CDR3 nucleotides: TGTGCCACATCGACGGGGAACTATGGCTACACCTTC.

This clonotype was detected only once. This chain joins TRBV14 and TRBJ1-1; D is possibly TRBD1 (5 bases). This CDR3 spans 14 amino acids. The V gene lost 0 bases and the J gene lost 10 bases, with 15 bases spanning the gap. Germline assignment: CDR1 SGHDN and CDR2 FVKESK. The CDR3: CASSQEPTQGAAFF. The CDR3, as DNA: TGTGCCAGCAGCCAAGAGCCTACCCAAGGGGCAGCTTTCTTT.

The chain carries TRBV14 and TRBJ1-5, with 7 bases lining up with TRBD1. J lost 2 bases, V lost 5 bases, and 9 bases had no gene match. The CDR3 length is 16 residues. Germline lookup yields CDR1 SGHDN and CDR2 FVKESK. The CDR3 sequence is CASSVTGVKGNQPQHF. The CDR3 region has the DNA TGTGCCAGCAGCGTCACAGGGGTAAAGGGCAATCAGCCCCAGCATTTT.

This CDR3 is CSALSGRARSTDTQYF. CDR3 in DNA: TGCAGTGCTCTTAGCGGGAGGGCCCGGAGCACAGATACGCAGTATTTT. V is TRBV20-1 and J is TRBJ2-3, with 11 nucleotides matching TRBD2. The ends lost 5 bases at V and 0 bases at J; junction bases unmatched: 7. The V gene's germline CDR1 is DFQATT and CDR2 SNEGSKA (reference sequence). The CDR3 length is 16 residues.

This chain uses TRBV12-3 or TRBV12-4 with TRBJ2-5, with TRBD2 identical over 8 bases. V shed 6 bases and J 4 bases; nucleotides not matched to a gene: 4. The CDR3 extends over 13 amino acids. The CDR3 coding sequence is TGTGCCAGCAGCGGACTAGCCGGAGAGACCCAGTACTTC. Translating gives CASSGLAGETQYF.

The V call is TRBV12-3 or TRBV12-4, the J call TRBJ2-7, with D perhaps matching TRBD2 (6 bases). This CDR3 is 15 amino acids long. V lost 8 bases and J lost 2, with 19 bases in between. CDR3 residues: CASRSIAEAPYEQYF. In nucleotides, the CDR3 is TGTGCCAGCCGGTCAATAGCGGAGGCCCCCTACGAGCAGTACTTC.

V is TRBV9 and J is TRBJ2-5, with D tentatively TRBD1 or TRBD2 (5 bases each). CDR3 size: 16 residues. Looked up from germline, CDR1 is SGDLS and CDR2 is YYNGEE. Trimming took 0 bases from V and 7 from J, leaving 19 bases between them. Here the CDR3 DNA reads TGTGCCAGCAGCGTAGCGGGGACCTCCCTCGATGGGACCCAGTACTTC. It is translated as CASSVAGTSLDGTQYF. The full variable domain, with the rest looked up from reference TRBV9 and TRBJ2-5, is DSGVTQTPKHLITATGQRVTLRCSPRSGDLSVYWYQQSLDQGLQFLIQYYNGEERAKGNILERFSAQQFPDLHSELNLSSLELGDSALYFCASSVAGTSLDGTQYFGPGTRLLVL.

The rearrangement joins TRBV2 to TRBJ1-1; D unclear. Per germline, CDR1 SNHLY and CDR2 FYNNEI. V dropped 7 bases and J dropped 3 bases, with 18 bases sitting between them. The length of the CDR3 is 15 residues. CDR3 sequence (DNA): TGTGCCAGCACGAGAGCCCCGGGGTTGGACACTGAAGCTTTCTTT. It codes for CASTRAPGLDTEAFF.

The V and J genes are TRBV2 and TRBJ2-1; 8 positions match TRBD2. The germline V gene encodes CDR1 SNHLY and CDR2 FYNNEI. J gave up 8 bases and V 7 bases, and 16 bases lay outside the gene matches. CDR3 length: 16 amino acids. The CDR3 spells CASIGGRKGTRDEQFF. CDR3 sequence (DNA): TGTGCCAGCATCGGGGGGCGGAAAGGGACTAGGGATGAGCAGTTCTTC.

The chain joins TRBV6-5 to TRBJ2-7; 7 bases map to TRBD1. There are 16 residues in the CDR3. Unmatched junction bases numbered 8, after V lost 0 bases and J lost 3 bases. Germline V gene sequence: CDR1 MNHEY, CDR2 SVGAGI. The CDR3 DNA is TGTGCCAGCAGTTACTCAATAGACAGGGTCGACTACGAGCAGTACTTC. Its protein is CASSYSIDRVDYEQYF.

CDR3 in DNA: TGTGCCAGCAGCTTACGTGGGACTAGCGGGAGAGAGACCCAGTACTTC. Translating it yields CASSLRGTSGRETQYF. The chain links TRBV7-6 to TRBJ2-5; 14 nucleotides match TRBD2. Losses at the gene ends were 2 bases for V and 4 bases for J; bases not matched to a gene: 3. Per the germline V gene, CDR1 is SGHVS and CDR2 is FNYEAQ. The CDR3 is 16 residues long.

This clonotype was observed a single time. The chain couples TRBV20-1 to TRBJ2-1; D perhaps matches TRBD2 (6 bases). Per the germline V gene, CDR1 is DFQATT and CDR2 is SNEGSKA (reference sequence). V dropped 3 bases and J dropped 10 bases, with 19 bases sitting between them. This CDR3 comprises 14 residues. This chain's CDR3 is CSARGEIGGEEQFF. In DNA, the CDR3 is TGCAGTGCTAGGGGGGAGATCGGGGGAGAGGAGCAGTTCTTC.

The rearrangement uses TRBV18 and TRBJ2-1; possible D gene TRBD1, 6 bases. V lost 6 bases, J lost 5 bases, and 20 bases lay in between. From germline, CDR1 is KGHSH and CDR2 LQKENI. The CDR3 runs 16 residues. The CDR3 is CASSRTVFVTDNEQFF. DNA of the CDR3: TGTGCCAGCTCCCGGACAGTCTTTGTGACGGACAATGAGCAGTTCTTC.

The chain recombines TRBV15 with TRBJ1-2, with TRBD1 identical over 7 bases. Trimming at V came to 4 bases and at J to 5 bases, leaving 10 bases not matched to a gene. The CDR3 sequence is 15 residues long. Germline loops: CDR1 LNHNV, CDR2 YYDKDF (reference sequence). Here the CDR3 reads CATSMTSGTAYGYTF. CDR3 DNA: TGTGCCACCAGCATGACCTCCGGGACAGCTTATGGCTACACCTTC.

This chain uses TRBV9 with TRBJ2-1, with 10 bases fitting TRBD2. V dropped 2 bases and J dropped 9; count of bases not matched to a gene: 11. The CDR3 runs to 16 residues. Germline V gene lookup returns CDR1 SGDLS and CDR2 YYNGEE. For the CDR3, the DNA is TGTGCCAGCAGCGTTGGCCCGGGACTAGCGTTCGGTGAGCAGTTCTTC. This translates into CASSVGPGLAFGEQFF.

The chain is built from TRBV6-2 or TRBV6-3 and TRBJ2-5, with no clear D. Germline assignment: CDR1 MNHEY and CDR2 SVGEGT. CDR3 length: 15 amino acids. Trimming shortened V by 4 bases and J by 3 bases, and 15 bases separated the two germline ends. CDR3 amino acids: CASSSIDGIEETQYF. CDR3 coding DNA: TGTGCCAGCAGTTCCATCGACGGAATCGAAGAGACCCAGTACTTC.

This clonotype was recorded only once. V usage is TRBV3-1 and J usage is TRBJ2-7; D remains unclear. CDR3 length equals 12 residues. The V and J ends lost 1 base and 7 bases respectively, with 8 bases between them. CDR1 is LGHDT and CDR2 is YNNKEL in the germline V gene (reference sequence). The DNA for the CDR3 is TGTGCCAGCAGCCAAGGGGATCGGGAGCAGTACTTC. Its translation: CASSQGDREQYF.

The CDR3 nucleotides read TGCAGCGTTGGCAGATACACTGAAGCTTTCTTT. Its protein is CSVGRYTEAFF. This chain links TRBV29-1 with TRBJ1-1; no clear D. V lost 4 bases and J lost 3, with 6 bases in between. The CDR3 sequence is 11 residues long. Germline values: CDR1 SQVTM, CDR2 ANQGSEA.

The chain recombines TRBV20-1 with TRBJ2-1; D not certain. In germline, CDR1 is DFQATT, CDR2 SNEGSKA (reference sequence). V was trimmed by 5 bases and J by 5 bases, leaving 7 bases between them. The CDR3 length is 11 residues. CDR3 bases: TGCAGTGCTCTAGGGCACAATGAGCAGTTCTTC. Protein: CSALGHNEQFF.

J is TRBJ2-1 and V is TRBV21-1. TRBV21-1 is a known pseudogene. The CDR3 covers 14 residues. The CDR3: CASSKEQSDNEQFF. DNA of the CDR3: TGTGCCAGCAGCAAAGAGCAGTCAGACAATGAGCAGTTCTTC.

This clonotype was found a few times. The V call is TRBV29-1, the J call TRBJ2-7; 9 nucleotides match TRBD2. CDR3 length: 15 amino acids. V shed 6 bases and J 6 bases; nucleotides not matched to a gene: 15. Germline V gene sequence: CDR1 SQVTM, CDR2 ANQGSEA. The CDR3 is CSVRGGTSRSSEQYF. As DNA, the CDR3 is TGCAGCGTCAGGGGAGGGACTAGCCGAAGCTCCGAGCAGTACTTC.